The 5 T cell receptor beta chains below were found in one sample sequenced in a study of blood T cell repertoires in COVID-19. Produced via immunoSEQ multiplex PCR; TCRdb's table is partial and in-frame only. In the table there are about 43,000 clones, 87% of which are singletons. Sequencing was carried out using peripheral blood. The receptors were gathered from a man aged 55 to 69 with active COVID-19.

This clone turned up a few times. The chain employs TRBV7-9 and TRBJ2-3, with TRBD2 matching over 10 bases. Trimming took 5 bases from V and 2 from J; bases not matched to a gene: 7. Germline loops: CDR1 SEHNR, CDR2 FQNEAQ (reference sequence). The CDR3 totals 16 residues. CDR3: CASSPRTSGFTDTQYF. In DNA, the CDR3 is TGTGCCAGCAGCCCCCGGACTAGCGGTTTCACAGATACGCAGTATTTT.

The chain links TRBV2 to TRBJ2-1, with D tentatively TRBD2 (5 bases). Germline V CDR1 and CDR2: SNHLY, FYNNEI. This CDR3 is 15 amino acids long. V shed 5 bases and J shed 2 bases, with 13 bases lying between them. CDR3 DNA: TGTGCCAGCAGTTTAGGGCCCGGGACCTACAATGAGCAGTTCTTC. Protein product: CASSLGPGTYNEQFF.

This clone was detected ten times or more. This rearrangement joins TRBV19 to TRBJ1-1; TRBD1 aligns across 8 bases. This CDR3 region has 15 residues. V was clipped by 0 bases and J by 8 bases; unmatched bases: 8. In germline, CDR1 is LNHDA, CDR2 SQIVND (reference sequence). In DNA form, the CDR3 reads TGTGCCAGTAGTATAGAGGCGGACAGGGTCGAAGAAGCTTTCTTT. This gives the protein CASSIEADRVEEAFF.

This sequence joins TRBV6-1 and TRBJ2-5; the D gene is possibly TRBD1 (5 bases). Germline assignment: CDR1 MNHNS and CDR2 SASEGT. The germline V and J ends were trimmed by 1 base and 5 bases, with 11 bases remaining between them. This CDR3 is 14 amino acids long. CDR3 sequence (DNA): TGTGCCAGCAGTGAAGTGGGGCTGTATGAGACCCAGTACTTC. This gives the protein CASSEVGLYETQYF.

This sequence joins TRBV5-1 and TRBJ2-1, with 15 bases identical to TRBD2. V lost 4 bases and J lost 0; bases outside the gene matches: 8. Germline-derived CDR1 and CDR2 are SGHRS and YFSETQ. The CDR3 loop spans 19 amino acids. CDR3 bases: TGCGCCAGCAGCCTGGGACTAGCGGGGGGTCTTAACTCCTACAATGAGCAGTTCTTC. Protein sequence: CASSLGLAGGLNSYNEQFF.